This TCR beta chain was sequenced in a study of T cells in Graves' hyperthyroidism and ophthalmopathy (dated by TCRdb to about 2019). Notes on the research overall: Peripheral blood was collected at initial diagnosis, before any treatment. To identify distinguishing TCR V-J signatures, a discovery cohort of 100 or so patients was used, comprising 40 to 45 with Graves' ophthalmopathy and under 60 with stable Graves' hyperthyroidism. Prospective prediction of ophthalmopathy was tested in an independent validation cohort consisting of about 19 hyperthyroidism patients and 15 or so patients who later progressed to ophthalmopathy. The 100 discovery patients were randomly split 7:3 into training and test sets. In addition, the study compared T-cell repertoires in thyroid tissue and in blood from a handful of Graves' hyperthyroidism patients. After blood sampling, hyperthyroidism patients were treated with methimazole at a starting dose of 30 mg daily, and ophthalmopathy patients were treated with high-dose intravenous methylprednisolone. The paper reports TCR Vbeta CDR3 sequencing of over 130 peripheral blood samples: 43 ophthalmopathy, approximately 74 hyperthyroidism and approximately 17 progressor patients.

TCR beta CDR3 regions were amplified from RNA transcripts. The TCR CDR3 was subjected to a first round of RT-PCR using the HTBI primer set and the Qiagen OneStep RT-PCR kit. Libraries were constructed in a second round of multiplex PCR, after which size selection and purification were performed. Sequencing of the libraries was done on an Illumina HiSeq2000 using paired-end 100 bp reads. From the authors' description of their analysis: SOAPnuke was used to process the raw data, throwing out any read that contained adapters or uncalled bases, had a mean Phred below 15, or lacked an exact constant-primer or identifier match. High-quality paired reads were merged with COPE v1.2.5, and unique nucleotide sequences were defined as clonotypes. MiTCR v1.1 was used to align clonotypes to the IMGT TRBV, TRBD and TRBJ reference segments. Only V-J combinations with frequency above 0.0001, covering about 99% of repertoires, were analysed. The TCS score was defined as F50 (clonal expansion) divided by E x V (chaos), with BLOSUM62-based TCRdist calculated between CDR3 peptides within each V-J. Welch's t-statistics and random forest reduced 514 V-J features to 13, which were used in a naive Bayes classifier (R e1071). Through fastp at Q25 and MiXCR, TCRdb rebuilt clones from the public reads, retaining in-frame beta chains. A single entry per CDR3 protein holds the most common genes and DNA from its merged rows. The V and J calls, along with clone size, are taken from TCRdb and not from the paper's own processing. This sample lists a few hundred thousand distinct CDR3 sequences; approximately 17% were detected once. The biggest ten clones account for roughly two fifths of the sample.

Regarding this clonotype: The target of this receptor is not known. The record has no base qualities; no much larger clone is one base away.

General study outcomes and caveats: Ophthalmopathy was separated from stable hyperthyroidism by a 13 V-J signature model, with around 88% sensitivity and roughly 81% specificity obtained in cross-validation and 80%/75% obtained in testing. In validation, progression to ophthalmopathy was predicted by the model with approximately 67% sensitivity and around 75% specificity, a median of around 5.9 months before onset. Sample size was not statistically predetermined, and blinding of investigators to group allocation was not performed. Most expanded thyroid clonotypes (frequency above 0.001) were also detected in blood, suggesting blood repertoires may reflect thyroid immune responses.

Ophthalmopathy patients had moderately to severely active disease, Clinical Activity Score of at least 3, NOSPECS grade of at least 4, and duration under 3 months. Patients with uncontrolled infections, other autoimmune diseases, pregnancy or lactation were excluded. Diagnoses were established on the basis of clinical symptoms, serum thyroxine and TRAb, thyroid ultrasound, and orbital computed tomography. PBMCs were separated from around 9.1 ml of fresh peripheral blood using Ficoll-Paque density gradient centrifugation. Trizol reagent was used to extract total RNA, and RNA quality was then checked on an Agilent 2100 Bioanalyzer. Deletion took 8 bases off V and 1 base off J, with a span of 11 bases between the germline ends. The CDR3 numbers 13 residues from cysteine through phenylalanine. The read is trimmed to its CDR3 DNA, 39 bases read in frame from base 1. From a lookup of the germline V gene (reference sequence), CDR1 and CDR2 are LNHNV and YYDKDF.

The sequence came from a man younger than 35 with Graves' ophthalmopathy. The receptor chain draws on TRBV15 and TRBJ2-5, with the D gene not clear enough to name. Input material: blood. The base sequence is TGTGCCACCTCCACGGCCAGCCAAGAGACCCAGTACTTC. Translated, this gives CATSTASQETQYF.